This TCR beta chain was identified during a study of T-cell reconstitution after alpha-beta-depleted transplantation in children. V was trimmed by 5 bases and J by 4 bases, leaving 9 bases between them. This CDR3 contains 13 residues. CDR1 is SGHTA, CDR2 FQGTGA, per germline. TCRbeta library construction was performed incorporating unique molecular identifiers. TCRdb fed the PCR reads into MiXCR, producing one record per CDR3 protein. The data show approximately 230,000 distinct CDR3 sequences, roughly a quarter seen once. Study findings and constraints: Surviving recipient cells, namely T cells and thymic progenitors, were the source of high day-60 TCRbeta diversity in some patients. Among T cells one year after transplant, newly produced cells accounted for most counts and diversity. Where alpha-beta T cells came from about two months after transplant was reportedly several hundred expanded graft clones.

This clonotype turned up a few times. Its antigen is unknown. The chain employs TRBV7-3 and TRBJ2-1; possibly TRBD2 for D (5 bases). The sequencing here drew on PBMCs, taken before TCRalphabeta/CD19-depleted stem cell transplant. This TCR derives from a girl aged 2 to 9 with Fanconi anemia, due to receive a stem cell transplant. The CDR3 region is CASSHGGYNEQFF. The CDR3 DNA follows: TGTGCCAGCAGCCATGGAGGTTACAATGAGCAGTTCTTC.